This TCR beta chain emerged from a study of regulatory T cells. Whole-study results and caveats: Hydrophobic residues at CDR3 positions 6 and 7 were enriched in conventional CD4+ T cells of CD3G-deficient patients.

With regard to this clone: Its antigen remains unknown.

A couple of CD3G-deficient patients had more severe autoimmunity; all had some. Patients aged 2 to 39 years had fewer naive and more memory CD4+ and CD8+ T cells. Primers: 52 TRBV forward and 13 TRBJ reverse. This table comes from immunoSEQ multiplex PCR, and its TCRdb copy is limited to in-frame clones, with some not included. The table lists 20,000 to 25,000 clones, 88% of them singletons. The CDR3 totals 15 residues. The V gene's germline CDR1 is SEHNR and CDR2 FQNEAQ (reference sequence). The junction had 8 bases not matched to a gene; V was cut back by 5 bases and J by 6 bases. The J gene is TRBJ2-3, the V gene TRBV7-9, with TRBD2 identical over 10 bases. Input material: conventional CD4+ T cells sorted from blood. This clonotype originated in a child aged 10-17 years with CD3G deficiency. Here the CDR3 DNA reads TGTGCCAGCAGCCTCGGACTAGCGGTAGTTGATACGCAGTATTTT. Its translation is CASSLGLAVVDTQYF.